These T cell receptor beta chains were read from a single sample in a study of blood T cells in healthy people across ages. TCRdb fed the 5' RACE reads into MiXCR, producing one record per CDR3 protein. This table has under 800,000 distinct CDR3 sequences, 21% appearing once. Sequencing was carried out using blood. These receptor sequences come from a man between 65 and 85 years old in good health. CDR3s include the opening cysteine and the closing phenylalanine or tryptophan. Clone size is not always given. Where it is, it says once, few, many or a class for expanded clones.

J: TRBJ2-3
V: TRBV10-3
size: many
CDR3: CAISETGGAGDTQYF

J: TRBJ2-7
V: TRBV5-1
size: few
CDR3: CASSLDREGYEQYF

J: TRBJ2-7
V: TRBV28
size: few
CDR3: CASTQTSGTSYEQYF

J: TRBJ2-4
V: TRBV14
size: NA
CDR3: CASSQDSGVGAKNIQYF

J: TRBJ2-7
V: TRBV9
size: NA
CDR3: CASSVERSSYEQYF

J: TRBJ2-3
V: TRBV5-1
size: few
CDR3: CASSLGVGDTDTQYF

J: NA
V: TRBV20-1
size: NA
CDR3: CSARDHLSGSTYEQYF

J: TRBJ2-2
V: TRBV28
size: few
CDR3: CASSWGSYGTRGTGELFF

J: NA
V: TRBV27
size: few
CDR3: CASSSLAGDAEQFF

J: TRBJ2-6
V: TRBV6-2/TRBV6-3
size: NA
CDR3: CASSSRQGTSGANVLTF

J: TRBJ2-3
V: TRBV7-6
size: few
CDR3: CASSLTSVGRTDTQYF

J: TRBJ2-7
V: TRBV19
size: NA
CDR3: CASSIDPGSHEQYF

J: TRBJ1-4
V: TRBV5-1
size: NA
CDR3: CASSPTGQHNEKLFF

J: TRBJ1-2
V: TRBV29-1
size: NA
CDR3: CSVEVPGKVDGYTF

J: TRBJ1-1
V: TRBV14
size: few
CDR3: CASSQDPGGWAFF

J: TRBJ1-4
V: TRBV18
size: few
CDR3: CASSLQGYNEKLFF

J: TRBJ2-2
V: TRBV29-1
size: once
CDR3: CSVRRAGVGTGELFF

J: TRBJ1-2
V: TRBV9
size: NA
CDR3: CASSVDPTDYGYTF

J: TRBJ2-3
V: TRBV5-1
size: NA
CDR3: CASSLWFRSTDTQYF

J: TRBJ2-1
V: TRBV20-1
size: NA
CDR3: CSARVALAGSYNEQFF

J: TRBJ1-1
V: TRBV5-1
size: NA
CDR3: CASRHAEALNTEAFF

J: NA
V: TRBV3-1
size: NA
CDR3: CASSQDSGSIYEQFF

J: TRBJ2-3
V: TRBV12-3/TRBV12-4
size: few
CDR3: CASSSRGSDTQYF

J: TRBJ2-1
V: TRBV28
size: many
CDR3: CASSQPRLGNNEQFF

J: TRBJ2-5
V: TRBV5-5
size: few
CDR3: CASSLEGQGGQETQYF

J: TRBJ2-1
V: TRBV5-1
size: NA
CDR3: CASSLGTEAYEQFF

J: NA
V: TRBV7-2
size: many
CDR3: CASSLAQGAGEQFF

J: TRBJ2-7
V: TRBV2
size: few
CDR3: CASSRQGRNEQYF

J: TRBJ2-3
V: TRBV4-1
size: NA
CDR3: CASSGLAGNTDTQYF

J: TRBJ1-2
V: TRBV29-1
size: few
CDR3: CSVPRTDLSYGYTF

J: TRBJ2-6
V: TRBV27
size: NA
CDR3: CASSLGLPGANVLTF

J: TRBJ2-7
V: TRBV19
size: NA
CDR3: CASSIRQAQTYEQYF

J: TRBJ2-5
V: TRBV5-1
size: few
CDR3: CASSLVADKETQYF

J: TRBJ1-2
V: TRBV9
size: few
CDR3: CASSAGRDYDYTF

J: TRBJ1-2
V: TRBV12-3/TRBV12-4
size: few
CDR3: CASSPDRTQRGYTF

J: TRBJ2-1
V: TRBV7-9
size: NA
CDR3: CTMRTHNEQFF

J: TRBJ2-1
V: TRBV7-9
size: NA
CDR3: CASTVRGPVDEQFF

J: TRBJ2-7
V: TRBV6-2/TRBV6-3
size: NA
CDR3: CASRHASYEQYF

J: TRBJ2-3
V: TRBV29-1
size: NA
CDR3: CSLRDGGDTQYF

J: TRBJ2-1
V: TRBV20-1
size: few
CDR3: CSASSIQPRSYNEQFF

J: TRBJ2-2
V: TRBV20-1
size: NA
CDR3: CSAGRTSGGGTGELFF